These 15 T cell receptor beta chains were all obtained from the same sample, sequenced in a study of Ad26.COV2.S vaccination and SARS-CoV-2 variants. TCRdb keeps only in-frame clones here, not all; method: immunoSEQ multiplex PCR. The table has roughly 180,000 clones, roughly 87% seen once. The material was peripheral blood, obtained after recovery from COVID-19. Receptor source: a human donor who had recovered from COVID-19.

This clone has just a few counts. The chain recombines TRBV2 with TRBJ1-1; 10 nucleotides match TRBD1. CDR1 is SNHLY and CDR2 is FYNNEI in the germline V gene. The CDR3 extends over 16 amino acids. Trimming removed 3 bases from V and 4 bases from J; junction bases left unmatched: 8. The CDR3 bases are TGTGCCAGCAGTGATCTGGGACAGGGGAGAGGCACTGAAGCTTTCTTT. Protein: CASSDLGQGRGTEAFF.

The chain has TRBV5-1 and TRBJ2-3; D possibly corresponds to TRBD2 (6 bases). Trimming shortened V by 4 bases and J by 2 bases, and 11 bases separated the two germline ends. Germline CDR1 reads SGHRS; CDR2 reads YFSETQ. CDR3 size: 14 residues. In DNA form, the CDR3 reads TGCGCCAGCAGCCGCGGGGAGACCACAGATACGCAGTATTTT. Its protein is CASSRGETTDTQYF.

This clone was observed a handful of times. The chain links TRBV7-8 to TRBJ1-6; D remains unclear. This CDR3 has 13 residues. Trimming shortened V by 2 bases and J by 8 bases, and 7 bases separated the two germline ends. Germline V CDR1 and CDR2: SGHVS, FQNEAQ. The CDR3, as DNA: TGTGCCAGCAGCTTATCGAGGGATTCACCCCTCCACTTT. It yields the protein CASSLSRDSPLHF.

The CDR3 bases are TGTGCCAGCAGCCAAGATCTGGCGCCGTCCTACGAGCAGTACTTC. This gives the protein CASSQDLAPSYEQYF. This chain joins TRBV4-2 and TRBJ2-7; D is uncertain. Germline values: CDR1 LGHNA, CDR2 YNFKEQ. The ends were cut back, 0 bases at V and 1 base at J, with 10 bases in the middle. The CDR3 sequence is 15 residues long.

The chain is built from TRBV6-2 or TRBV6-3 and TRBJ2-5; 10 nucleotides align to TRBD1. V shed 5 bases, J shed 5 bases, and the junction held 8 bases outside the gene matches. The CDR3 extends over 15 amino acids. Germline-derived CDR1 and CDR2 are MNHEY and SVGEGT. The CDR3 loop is CASSRPDRGLETQYF. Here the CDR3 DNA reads TGTGCCAGCAGTAGACCTGACAGGGGGCTGGAGACCCAGTACTTC.

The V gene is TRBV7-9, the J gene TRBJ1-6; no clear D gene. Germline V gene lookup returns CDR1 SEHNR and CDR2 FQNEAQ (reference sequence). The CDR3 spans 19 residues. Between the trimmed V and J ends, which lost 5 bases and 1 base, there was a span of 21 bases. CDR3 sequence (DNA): TGTGCCAGCAGCCCGGGAGGTCCCCTCGTCAGTTCCTATAATTCACCCCTCCACTTT. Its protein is CASSPGGPLVSSYNSPLHF. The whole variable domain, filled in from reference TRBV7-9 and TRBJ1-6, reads DTGVSQNPRHKITKRGQNVTFRCDPISEHNRLYWYRQTLGQGPEFLTYFQNEAQLEKSRLLSDRFSAERPKGSFSTLEIQRTEQGDSAMYLCASSPGGPLVSSYNSPLHFGNGTRLTVT.

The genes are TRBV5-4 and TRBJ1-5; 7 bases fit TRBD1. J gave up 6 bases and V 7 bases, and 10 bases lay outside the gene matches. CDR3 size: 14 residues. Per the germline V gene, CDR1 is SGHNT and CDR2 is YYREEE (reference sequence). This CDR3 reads CASGTEGASQPQHF. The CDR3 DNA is TGTGCCAGCGGGACCGAGGGGGCGAGTCAGCCCCAGCATTTT.

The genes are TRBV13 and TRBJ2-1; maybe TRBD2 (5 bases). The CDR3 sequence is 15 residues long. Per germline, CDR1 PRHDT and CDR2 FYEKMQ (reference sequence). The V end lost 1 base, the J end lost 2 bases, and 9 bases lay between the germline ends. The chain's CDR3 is CASSLAPSTYNEQFF. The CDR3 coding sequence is TGTGCCAGCAGCTTAGCCCCTAGCACCTACAATGAGCAGTTCTTC.

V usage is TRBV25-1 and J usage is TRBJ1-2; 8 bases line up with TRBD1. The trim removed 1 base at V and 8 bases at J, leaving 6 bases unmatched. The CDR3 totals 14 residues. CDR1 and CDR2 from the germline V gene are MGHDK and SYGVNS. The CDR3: CASSESQGAKGYTF. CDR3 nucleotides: TGTGCCAGCAGTGAATCCCAGGGGGCTAAAGGCTACACCTTC.

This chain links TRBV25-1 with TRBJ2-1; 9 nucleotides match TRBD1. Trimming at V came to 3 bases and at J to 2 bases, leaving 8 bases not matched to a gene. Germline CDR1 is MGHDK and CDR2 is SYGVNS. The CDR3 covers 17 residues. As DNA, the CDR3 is TGTGCCAGCAGTGATAGAGGGGACAGGGATACCTACAATGAGCAGTTCTTC. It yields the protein CASSDRGDRDTYNEQFF.

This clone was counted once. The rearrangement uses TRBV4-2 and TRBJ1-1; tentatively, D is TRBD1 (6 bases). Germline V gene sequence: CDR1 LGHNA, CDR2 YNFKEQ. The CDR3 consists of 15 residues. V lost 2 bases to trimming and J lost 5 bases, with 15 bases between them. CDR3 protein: CASSQKEDSRTEAFF. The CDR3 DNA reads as TGTGCCAGCAGCCAAAAGGAGGACAGTCGGACTGAAGCTTTCTTT.

The CDR3 loop reads CASSPQETTNEKLFF. Written as DNA, the CDR3 is TGCGCCAGCAGCCCCCAAGAAACAACTAATGAAAAACTGTTTTTT. This sequence joins TRBV4-1 and TRBJ1-4, with unresolved D. CDR3 size: 15 residues. The V gene lost 4 bases and the J gene lost 0 bases, with 9 bases spanning the gap. Germline V CDR1 and CDR2: MGHRA, YSYEKL.

CDR3 loop: CASSLYRGLNTGELFF. Written as DNA, the CDR3 is TGTGCCAGCAGCCTCTACAGGGGGCTAAACACCGGGGAGCTGTTTTTT. This chain links TRBV5-6 with TRBJ2-2; 9 bases map to TRBD1. Losses at the gene ends were 4 bases for V and 2 bases for J; bases not matched to a gene: 6. This CDR3 contains 16 residues. The V gene's germline CDR1 is SGHDT and CDR2 YYEEEE. The whole variable domain, remainder taken from reference TRBV5-6 and TRBJ2-2, is DAGVTQSPTHLIKTRGQQVTLRCSPKSGHDTVSWYQQALGQGPQFIFQYYEEEERQRGNFPDRFSGHQFPNYSSELNVNALLLGDSALYLCASSLYRGLNTGELFFGEGSRLTVL.

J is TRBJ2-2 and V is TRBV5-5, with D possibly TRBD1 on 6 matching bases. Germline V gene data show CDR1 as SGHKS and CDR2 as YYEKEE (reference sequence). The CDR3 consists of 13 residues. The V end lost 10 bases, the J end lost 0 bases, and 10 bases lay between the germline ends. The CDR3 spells CAAQGSNTGELFF. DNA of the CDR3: TGTGCCGCGCAGGGGTCGAACACCGGGGAGCTGTTTTTT.

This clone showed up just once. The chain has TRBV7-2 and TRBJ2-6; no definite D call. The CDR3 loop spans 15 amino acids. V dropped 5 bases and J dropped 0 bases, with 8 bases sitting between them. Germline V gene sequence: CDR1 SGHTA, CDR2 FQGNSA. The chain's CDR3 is CASSIGDSGANVLTF. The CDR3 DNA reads TGTGCCAGCAGCATAGGAGACTCTGGGGCCAACGTCCTGACTTTC.